This TCR beta chain was identified during a study of blood T cell repertoires in COVID-19. Cohorts were based on clinical histories the participants reported. A COVID-19 case was met by exposed participants within 2 weeks before study entry. Only in-frame clones appear in the TCRdb table, and some are missing; sequencing was by immunoSEQ multiplex PCR. The sample carries over 200,000 clones, approximately 88% recorded once. Trimming cost V 3 bases and J 4 bases, with 17 bases left between them. This CDR3 region has 15 residues. The V gene's germline CDR1 is DFQATT and CDR2 SNEGSKA (reference sequence).

The chain is built from TRBV20-1 and TRBJ2-3, with a tentative D call TRBD1 (6 bases). The TCR originated in a woman in her 30s who had been exposed to COVID-19. Material for sequencing was PBMCs or T cells enriched from blood (not recorded which). As DNA, the CDR3 is TGCAGTGCTAGTCAGGGGTCAGGGTCATCAGATACGCAGTATTTT. This codes for CSASQGSGSSDTQYF.